These T cell receptor beta chains were read from a single sample in a study of Graves' ophthalmopathy and Graves' hyperthyroidism. TCRdb re-analysed the multiplex PCR reads in MiXCR, keeping a single row per CDR3 protein. The sample records about 370,000 distinct CDR3 sequences, approximately 17% being singletons. Sequencing was carried out using peripheral blood. The receptors derive from an adult woman with stable Graves' hyperthyroidism. CDR3s include the opening cysteine and the closing phenylalanine or tryptophan. Fields, in order: V gene, J gene, clone size, D gene, CDR3 DNA, CDR3 protein. A D gene is named only where the DNA matches it firmly. Clone size, where shown, is once, few, many, or a class for clones that have expanded.

TRBV20-1	TRBJ2-2	few	TRBD1	TGCTGTGCTAGAGAGGACAGGGCGGGCGGGGAGCTGTTTTTT	CCAREDRAGGELFF
TRBV4-1	TRBJ2-5	many	TRBD1	TGCGCCAGCAGCCAGGTCCAGGACAGGGGGGAGACCCAGTACTTC	CASSQVQDRGETQYF
TRBV11-1	TRBJ2-7	few	TRBD1	TGTGCCAGCAGACCTCGGGACAGGGACTACGAGCAGTACTTC	CASRPRDRDYEQYF
TRBV4-1	TRBJ1-1	many	TRBD1	TGCGCCAGCAGCCCACCCGGGACAGGCGGGGCTTTCTTT	CASSPPGTGGAFF
TRBV28	TRBJ2-7	many	TRBD2	TGTGCCAGAGTGCGGGGGGCCTCGGGAAGCGTTAGCTCCTACGAGCAGTACTTC	CARVRGASGSVSSYEQYF
TRBV27	TRBJ2-5	many	.	TGTGCCAGCGGGGATGTGGGGCGCCCCCAAGAGACCCAGTACTTC	CASGDVGRPQETQYF
TRBV18	TRBJ1-1	few	TRBD1	TGTGCCAGCTCACCCAATTCCAGGGGGCCAGCTGAAGCTTTCTTT	CASSPNSRGPAEAFF
TRBV5-1	TRBJ2-2	once	TRBD1	TGCGCCAGCAGCTCGGGACAGAGTGCGAACACCGGGGAGCTGTTTTTT	CASSSGQSANTGELFF
TRBV5-5	TRBJ1-6	many	.	TGTGCCAGCAGCGGCGGAAGCTCCTATAATTCACCCCTCCACTTT	CASSGGSSYNSPLHF
TRBV20-1	TRBJ1-1	.	.	TGCAGTGCTAGACGAGACCAAGGGGACACTGAAGCTTTCTTT	CSARRDQGDTEAFF
TRBV19	TRBJ2-5	many	.	TGTGCCAGTAGGCAGGGAGAGACCCAGTACTTC	CASRQGETQYF
TRBV20-1	TRBJ1-2	many	.	TGCAGTGCTCCGCCTATATCCGGCGGCTACACCTTC	CSAPPISGGYTF
TRBV7-2	TRBJ2-7	.	.	TGTGCCAGCAGCTTAGACCGGGACTCCAGGGAGCAGTACTTC	CASSLDRDSREQYF
TRBV10-3	TRBJ1-1	many	.	TGTGCCATCAGTGAGAGGGAAGGTGATACTGAAGCTTTCTTT	CAISEREGDTEAFF
TRBV28	TRBJ1-1	many	.	TGTGCCAGCAGTTTCTTCGGCAGGCCAACTGAAGCTTTCTTT	CASSFFGRPTEAFF
TRBV6-2/TRBV6-3	TRBJ2-7	many	.	TGTGCCAGCAGTTACTTCCTTCAACAACGGACCCCTCCTAGGGGTGGCGAGCAGTACTTC	CASSYFLQQRTPPRGGEQYF
TRBV12-3/TRBV12-4	TRBJ1-1	many	.	TGTGCCAGCAAGGGCAGTCGTCAAAGGAACACTGAAGCTTTCTTT	CASKGSRQRNTEAFF
TRBV30	TRBJ1-1	.	.	TGTTCCTGGGGTGGGCAGGGGCTGACTGGAGCTTTCTTT	CSWGGQGLTGAFF
TRBV4-1	TRBJ2-2	many	.	TGCGCCAGCAGCCAAGGGGAAGCTAACACCGGGGAGCTGTTTTTT	CASSQGEANTGELFF
TRBV12-3/TRBV12-4	TRBJ1-5	many	.	TGTGCCAGCAGTTTATTGGAGCAGGGCAATCAGCCCCAGCATTTT	CASSLLEQGNQPQHF
TRBV6-5	TRBJ2-5	few	.	TGTGCCAGCAGTTACCCGGCAGGGACCCTTCAAAAGACCCAGTACTTC	CASSYPAGTLQKTQYF
TRBV19	TRBJ2-7	.	.	TGTGCCAGTAGTATCACAGGATCCGGGAACGAGCAGTACTTC	CASSITGSGNEQYF
TRBV5-1	TRBJ1-1	many	.	TGCGCCAGCAGCTTCACCGGGGACATGGCTTTCTTT	CASSFTGDMAFF
TRBV28	TRBJ2-5	many	.	TGTGCCAGCAGTCCCTCGACAGGATTACAAGAGACCCAGTACTTC	CASSPSTGLQETQYF
TRBV12-3/TRBV12-4	TRBJ1-5	many	.	TGTGCCAGCAGTTTAGAAGTGGGGACACCGTATAGCAATCAGCCCCAGCATTTT	CASSLEVGTPYSNQPQHF
TRBV2	TRBJ1-5	many	.	TGTGCCAGCAGTGGCGATAATCAGCCCCAGCATTTT	CASSGDNQPQHF
TRBV6-4	TRBJ2-5	many	TRBD2	TGTGCCAGCAGAGCCGGGACGGCGGGACTAGCGGGAGGACGGACAGAGACCCAGTACTTC	CASRAGTAGLAGGRTETQYF
TRBV9	TRBJ1-6	many	.	TGTGCCAGCAGCGAAGGACCCAGTAATTCACCCCTCCACTTT	CASSEGPSNSPLHF
TRBV7-2	TRBJ2-7	.	TRBD2	TGTGCCAGCAGCTCTGCTAGCGGGAGGACCTACGAGCAGTACTTC	CASSSASGRTYEQYF
TRBV20-1	TRBJ2-7	many	TRBD2	TGCAGTGCTAGAGAACTTGGGACTAGCTTACCCGAGCAGTACTTC	CSARELGTSLPEQYF
TRBV4-2	TRBJ2-7	many	.	TGTGCCAGCAGCGAAAGCTTCTCCAGGGAAAACGGAAGGAGGACCTACGAGCAGTACTTC	CASSESFSRENGRRTYEQYF
TRBV27	TRBJ2-5	many	.	TGTGCCAGCAGTTCCACGACCGTAGGGGAGACCCAGTACTTC	CASSSTTVGETQYF
TRBV5-1	TRBJ1-3	many	TRBD1	TGCGCCAGCAGCTTGAGGGACAGCGTTTTCGGAAACACCATATATTTT	CASSLRDSVFGNTIYF
TRBV6-5	TRBJ1-2	.	TRBD1	TGTGCCAGCAGTAACCCGGGACAGCACTATGGCTACACCTTC	CASSNPGQHYGYTF
TRBV24-1	TRBJ1-1	many	.	TGTGCCACCAGTGATCCGGACAGCCCTGAAGCTTTCTTT	CATSDPDSPEAFF
TRBV4-1	TRBJ2-7	few	TRBD2	TGCGCCAGCAGCCACGAGCCGGGACTAGCGATCGAGCAGTACTTC	CASSHEPGLAIEQYF
TRBV4-1	TRBJ1-1	.	.	TGCGCCAGCGGCCAAGCGGAATTGGACACTGAAGCTTTCTTT	CASGQAELDTEAFF
TRBV28	TRBJ2-7	few	.	TGTGCCAGCGCTTACAACGCCGAGCAGTACTTC	CASAYNAEQYF
TRBV7-2	TRBJ1-2	many	.	TGTGCCAGCAGCTTAGAGGTCGCCATCGGGCAGTACACCTTC	CASSLEVAIGQYTF
TRBV11-2	TRBJ1-6	many	.	TGTGCCAGCAGCCCAGCGCGGGGGCTGTATAATTCACCCCTCCACTTT	CASSPARGLYNSPLHF
TRBV7-8	TRBJ2-5	many	.	TGTGCCAGCAGGCCGGGGGCAGGGGTGGTAGAGACCCAGTACTTC	CASRPGAGVVETQYF
TRBV6-1	TRBJ2-5	few	.	TGTGCCACAGCGGGCGCGGGGGTGGGGGGCCAGGAGGAGACCCAGTACTTC	CATAGAGVGGQEETQYF